This entry is about one T cell receptor (beta chain). Its target is not known. The data are from a study of glioma-infiltrating T cells after dendritic cell vaccination. General study findings and limits: The cohort had few patients with full blood and tumor sets. Survival was not directly related to TCR clonality in these patients.

This CDR3 contains 15 residues. Germline V CDR1 and CDR2: WNHNN, SYGVQD (reference sequence). With 2 bases removed from V and 8 bases from J, the gap between germline ends came to 13 bases. TCRB CDR3 was amplified from 2 ug genomic DNA or less. The repertoire was sequenced with immunoSEQ multiplex PCR; TCRdb's copy has only in-frame clones and lacks some. There are around 100,000 clones in the sample; about four fifths occur only once, and 12% lies in the top ten. This chain connects TRBV10-1 to TRBJ1-6; the D gene is possibly TRBD1 (5 bases). The input for sequencing was blood, taken before dendritic cell vaccination. The clonotype originates from a human donor with glioblastoma. CDR3 coding DNA: TGCGCCAGCAGTGAGGACAGCCCGGGCGATTCACCCCTCCACTTT. Protein product: CASSEDSPGDSPLHF.